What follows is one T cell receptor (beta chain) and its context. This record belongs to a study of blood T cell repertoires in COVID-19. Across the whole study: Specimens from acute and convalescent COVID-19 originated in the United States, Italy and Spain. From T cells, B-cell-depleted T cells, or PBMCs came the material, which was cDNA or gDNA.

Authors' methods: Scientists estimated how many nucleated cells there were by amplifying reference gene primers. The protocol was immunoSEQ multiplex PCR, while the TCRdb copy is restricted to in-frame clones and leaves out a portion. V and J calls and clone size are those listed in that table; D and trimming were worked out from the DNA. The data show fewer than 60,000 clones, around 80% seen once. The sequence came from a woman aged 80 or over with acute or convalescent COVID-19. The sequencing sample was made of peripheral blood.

CDR3 region: CASNFGEEAPYSPLHF. The CDR3 bases are TGCGCCAGCAATTTCGGTGAGGAAGCGCCATATTCACCCCTCCACTTT. This chain joins TRBV4-1 and TRBJ1-6, with D unresolved. Germline CDR1 is MGHRA and CDR2 is YSYEKL. Trimming removed 7 bases from V and 8 bases from J, with 21 bases in between. The CDR3 loop spans 16 amino acids.